These T cell receptor beta chains were read from a single sample in a study of blood T cell repertoires in COVID-19. Profiling relied on immunoSEQ multiplex PCR, and the TCRdb table lists in-frame clones only, not all of them. The sample consists of 75,000 to 80,000 clones, about 85% of them appearing once. The sample was peripheral blood. Every receptor here comes from a human donor in a cohort sampled during active COVID-19. The CDR3 runs from the conserved cysteine through the conserved F or W. A D gene is named only where the DNA matches it firmly. Where a row states a size, it is once, few, many or the class of an expanded clone; other rows omit it.

J gene,V gene,clone size,D gene,CDR3 protein,CDR3 DNA
TRBJ2-5,TRBV5-1,.,.,CASSQPGVQETQYF,TGCGCCAGCAGCCAACCAGGGGTCCAAGAGACCCAGTACTTC
TRBJ1-5,TRBV6-2/TRBV6-3,.,TRBD1,CASSYARRTGLGGSNQPQHF,TGTGCCAGCAGTTACGCGCGTAGGACAGGGTTGGGGGGAAGCAATCAGCCCCAGCATTTT
TRBJ1-5,TRBV19,.,.,CASTPGISNQPQHF,TGTGCCAGTACCCCGGGAATTAGCAATCAGCCCCAGCATTTT
TRBJ1-1,TRBV19,.,.,CASLQYTEAFF,TGTGCCAGTTTGCAGTACACTGAAGCTTTCTTT
TRBJ1-2,TRBV6-1,.,.,CASSEAPGKYGYTF,TGTGCCAGCAGTGAAGCTCCGGGTAAGTATGGCTACACCTTC
TRBJ2-3,TRBV10-2,.,.,CASRNGANTDTQYF,TGCGCCAGCCGTAACGGTGCAAACACAGATACGCAGTATTTT
TRBJ2-5,TRBV10-1,.,.,CASSEHAGVGETQYF,TGCGCCAGCAGTGAGCACGCAGGGGTTGGGGAGACCCAGTACTTC
TRBJ2-1,TRBV4-2,.,TRBD2,CASRGGAGARNEQFF,TGTGCCAGCAGAGGTGGCGCGGGAGCTCGGAATGAGCAGTTCTTC
TRBJ2-2,TRBV6-5,.,.,CASTRDSGTGELFF,TGTGCCAGCACGCGGGACAGTGGAACCGGGGAGCTGTTTTTT
TRBJ2-5,TRBV4-2,.,.,CASSQEGGQRETQYF,TGTGCCAGCAGCCAAGAGGGGGGACAGAGGGAGACCCAGTACTTC
TRBJ1-4,TRBV6-6,.,.,CASSYSRGNHEKLFF,TGTGCCAGCAGTTACTCGCGGGGTAACCATGAAAAACTGTTTTTT
TRBJ1-6,TRBV6-6,.,TRBD1,CASSSYRTGDGSPLHF,TGTGCCAGCAGTTCCTACCGGACAGGGGATGGATCACCCCTCCACTTT
TRBJ2-6,TRBV14,.,.,CASSTGANVLTF,TGTGCCAGCAGTACTGGGGCCAACGTCCTGACTTTC
TRBJ2-1,TRBV6-5,.,.,CASSRYNEQFF,TGTGCCAGCAGTCGTTACAATGAGCAGTTCTTC
TRBJ2-3,TRBV5-1,.,.,CASSFPGEDTQYF,TGCGCCAGCAGCTTTCCAGGGGAAGATACGCAGTATTTT
TRBJ2-2,TRBV24-1,medium-sized,.,CATKGRGDTGELFF,TGTGCCACCAAGGGCAGGGGTGACACCGGGGAGCTGTTTTTT
TRBJ1-4,TRBV28,.,.,CATLDGGDEKLFF,TGTGCCACCTTGGACGGAGGGGATGAAAAACTGTTTTTT
TRBJ1-2,TRBV5-8,.,TRBD1,CASSPLGQGLYGYTF,TGTGCCAGCAGCCCACTGGGACAGGGGTTGTACGGCTACACCTTC
TRBJ2-5,TRBV6-5,.,TRBD2,CASSYASGREKETQYF,TGTGCCAGCAGTTACGCTAGCGGGAGAGAAAAAGAGACCCAGTACTTC
TRBJ1-2,TRBV7-9,.,.,CASSLGLPGQGYGYTF,TGTGCCAGCAGCTTAGGCCTGCCCGGACAAGGCTATGGCTACACCTTC
TRBJ1-6,TRBV10-3,.,TRBD1,CAIRQGGNSPLHF,TGTGCCATTAGACAGGGTGGCAATTCACCCCTCCACTTT
TRBJ1-1,TRBV12-3/TRBV12-4,.,.,CASTQTEGTEAFF,TGTGCCAGCACCCAGACAGAAGGCACTGAAGCTTTCTTT
TRBJ2-7,TRBV3-1/TRBV3-2,.,.,CASSQRAGPYEQYF,TGTGCCAGCAGCCAAAGGGCGGGGCCCTACGAGCAGTACTTC
TRBJ2-1,TRBV28,.,TRBD1,CASSLGGTGVNEQFF,TGTGCCAGCAGCCTAGGAGGGACAGGGGTCAATGAGCAGTTCTTC
TRBJ2-5,TRBV7-7,once,TRBD1,CASSQYPGQGPETQYF,TGTGCCAGCAGTCAATACCCGGGACAGGGGCCGGAGACCCAGTACTTC
TRBJ2-2,TRBV10-1,.,.,CASSERRTGELFF,TGCGCCAGCAGTGAGAGGAGAACCGGGGAGCTGTTTTTT
TRBJ1-6,TRBV5-8,.,TRBD1,CASSLGTGSNSPLHF,TGTGCCAGCAGCTTGGGGACAGGGTCGAATTCACCCCTCCACTTT
TRBJ2-7,TRBV5-1,.,TRBD2,CASSPRLAGGYDEQYF,TGCGCCAGCAGCCCCAGACTAGCGGGAGGGTATGACGAGCAGTACTTC